Below, 32 T cell receptor beta chains from the same sample are listed, as sequenced in a study of response to subunit inactivated influenza vaccine. TCRdb itself ran the RT-PCR reads through MiXCR, one entry per CDR3 protein. The sample lists 550,000 to 800,000 distinct CDR3 sequences, 15% to 18% occurring once. The sample was PBMCs from blood, taken roughly 12 days after vaccination. These receptors all come from a man in his forties or fifties who received an inactivated influenza vaccine.

The genes are TRBV11-2 and TRBJ2-2, with D unresolved. The CDR3 runs 13 residues. Trimming pared 1 base from V and 7 bases from J, leaving 7 bases between. Germline CDR1 reads SGHAT; CDR2 reads FQNNGV. The chain's CDR3 is CASSLGFDGELFF. DNA of the CDR3: TGTGCCAGCAGCTTAGGATTCGACGGGGAGCTGTTTTTT.

This chain links TRBV4-2 with TRBJ2-7; D is tentatively TRBD1 or TRBD2 (5 bases each). Germline V CDR1 and CDR2: LGHNA, YNFKEQ. V lost 0 bases, J lost 2 bases, and 14 bases lay in between. The CDR3 sequence is 16 residues long. CDR3 bases: TGTGCCAGCAGCCAAGACGCAAAAGGGACCCCCTACGAGCAGTACTTC. Translating it yields CASSQDAKGTPYEQYF.

This rearrangement joins TRBV7-2 to TRBJ2-7; no firm D call. The V and J ends lost 7 bases and 3 bases respectively, with 13 bases between them. This CDR3 spans 13 amino acids. Germline loops: CDR1 SGHTA, CDR2 FQGNSA. The CDR3 sequence is CASKPSGIYEQYF. CDR3 in DNA: TGTGCCAGCAAACCCTCGGGTATCTACGAGCAGTACTTC.

This clonotype has just a few counts. The chain employs TRBV7-2 and TRBJ2-3; D possibly corresponds to TRBD1 (5 bases). Germline V gene sequence: CDR1 SGHTA, CDR2 FQGNSA. V was clipped by 2 bases and J by 4 bases, with 13 bases between them. This CDR3 region has 15 residues. CDR3 sequence: CASSLMGLGPDTQYF. The CDR3 DNA reads as TGTGCCAGCAGCTTAATGGGGTTGGGGCCAGATACGCAGTATTTT. Based on the CDR3 plus reference TRBV7-2 and TRBJ2-3, the full variable domain is GAGVSQSPSNKVTEKGKDVELRCDPISGHTALYWYRQSLGQGLEFLIYFQGNSAPDKSGLPSDRFSAERTGGSVSTLTIQRTQQEDSAVYLCASSLMGLGPDTQYFGPGTRLTVL.

The chain is built from TRBV11-2 and TRBJ1-1, with 9 nucleotides matching TRBD1. V shed 1 base and J 11 bases; nucleotides not matched to a gene: 5. Germline assignment: CDR1 SGHAT and CDR2 FQNNGV. The CDR3 loop spans 13 amino acids. The DNA for the CDR3 is TGTGCCAGCAGCTTAGTACAGGGGGCGGGTGCTTTCTTT. It specifies CASSLVQGAGAFF.

J is TRBJ2-7 and V is TRBV7-9; TRBD1 agrees at 10 bases. This CDR3 contains 15 residues. CDR1 SEHNR and CDR2 FQNEAQ come from the germline V gene (reference sequence). Unmatched junction bases numbered 5, after V lost 5 bases and J lost 1 base. The CDR3 spells CASSKGQGSSYEQYF. DNA for the CDR3: TGTGCCAGCAGCAAGGGACAGGGGAGTTCCTACGAGCAGTACTTC.

This chain links TRBV9 with TRBJ2-5; no clear D gene. Trimming removed 0 bases at V and 5 bases at J, with 11 bases between. This CDR3 contains 14 residues. Germline lookup yields CDR1 SGDLS and CDR2 YYNGEE. This CDR3 reads CASSVGLVGETQYF. In DNA form, the CDR3 reads TGTGCCAGCAGCGTAGGGCTAGTGGGGGAGACCCAGTACTTC.

The V call is TRBV5-8, the J call TRBJ1-2, with D possibly matching TRBD1 (5 bases). CDR1 is SGHTS and CDR2 is YDEGEE in the germline V gene. This CDR3 is built from 15 residues. The V gene lost 4 bases and the J gene lost 4 bases, with 17 bases spanning the gap. CDR3: CASSTKEMRGYGYTF. CDR3 bases: TGTGCCAGCAGCACAAAAGAAATGAGGGGCTATGGCTACACCTTC.

V usage is TRBV28 and J usage is TRBJ1-2, with D perhaps TRBD1 (6 bases). Germline V CDR1 and CDR2: MDHEN, SYDVKM. CDR3 length: 14 amino acids. Trimming removed 2 bases from V and 3 bases from J, with 10 bases in between. CDR3: CASSLTGTDYGYTF. The CDR3 bases are TGTGCCAGCAGTTTAACAGGGACTGACTATGGCTACACCTTC.

At least ten counts were recorded for this clonotype. V and J are TRBV12-3 or TRBV12-4 and TRBJ1-5, with 12 bases matching TRBD1. CDR3 length: 16 residues. The J segment lost 3 bases and the V segment lost 6 bases, leaving 6 bases of the junction unmatched. The CDR3 region is CASRTGQGADNQPQHF. In DNA form, the CDR3 reads TGTGCCAGCAGGACGGGACAGGGGGCGGACAATCAGCCCCAGCATTTT.

This rearrangement joins TRBV10-3 to TRBJ2-3, with a possible D match to TRBD2 (6 bases). Trimming stripped 2 bases from V and 3 bases from J, with 12 bases between. This CDR3 contains 15 residues. CDR1 ENHRY and CDR2 SYGVKD come from the germline V gene. The CDR3 DNA is TGTGCCATCAGTGAGCCGGGACTCGAAACAGATACGCAGTATTTT. Its protein is CAISEPGLETDTQYF.

This clonotype came up once. It may be a read error: a sequence one base away is much more abundant. This chain uses TRBV6-6 with TRBJ2-5, with TRBD1 matching over 7 bases. The CDR3 length is 12 residues. Germline V gene lookup returns CDR1 MNHNY and CDR2 SVGAGI (reference sequence). V shed 6 bases, J shed 5 bases, and the junction held 3 bases outside the gene matches. The DNA of the CDR3 is TGTGCCAGCAGGACAGGGTGGGAGACCCAGTACTTC. Protein product: CASRTGWETQYF.

The sample holds many counts of this clonotype. V is TRBV4-2 and J is TRBJ1-4, with D maybe TRBD1 (6 bases). V was cut by 2 bases and J by 0 bases, with 10 bases left in between. CDR1 and CDR2 (germline): LGHNA, YNFKEQ. The CDR3 is 16 residues long. This CDR3 is CASSQTGQPTNEKLFF. DNA of the CDR3: TGTGCCAGCAGCCAAACTGGACAGCCAACTAATGAAAAACTGTTTTTT.

The genes are TRBV5-1 and TRBJ2-7; D not resolved. The CDR3 has 15 amino acids. Deletions cut 5 bases from V and 5 bases from J, with 20 bases between. Germline assignment: CDR1 SGHRS and CDR2 YFSETQ. CDR3 DNA sequence: TGCGCCAGCAGAATCGACATCCCCCCGTTTAACGAGCAGTACTTC. It yields the protein CASRIDIPPFNEQYF.

The V gene is TRBV6-5, the J gene TRBJ2-7; D not certain. V lost 4 bases, J lost 2 bases, and 9 bases lay in between. The CDR3 spans 13 residues. Germline V CDR1 and CDR2: MNHEY, SVGAGI. The CDR3: CASSSFVTYEQYF. CDR3 DNA sequence: TGTGCCAGCAGTTCATTCGTCACCTACGAGCAGTACTTC.

The chain carries TRBV4-1 and TRBJ2-1; TRBD2 might be the D (5 bases). Per the germline V gene, CDR1 is MGHRA and CDR2 is YSYEKL. The CDR3 is 13 residues long. V was cut by 0 bases and J by 10 bases, with 10 bases left in between. The CDR3 is CASSQEHGGEQFF. CDR3 sequence (DNA): TGCGCCAGCAGCCAAGAGCATGGCGGGGAGCAGTTCTTC.

The rearrangement joins TRBV20-1 to TRBJ2-1; D may be TRBD1 (5 bases). The CDR3 totals 13 residues. The germline V gene has CDR1 DFQATT and CDR2 SNEGSKA (reference sequence). Trimming removed 6 bases from V and 0 bases from J, with 9 bases in between. The CDR3 region has the DNA TGCAGTGCCAAAGACAGCTCCTACAATGAGCAGTTCTTC. Amino acids: CSAKDSSYNEQFF.

This clonotype was counted a few times. The rearrangement uses TRBV29-1 and TRBJ2-1, with 11 nucleotides matching TRBD1. J gave up 5 bases and V 8 bases, and 5 bases lay outside the gene matches. Germline V gene sequence: CDR1 SQVTM, CDR2 ANQGSEA. The CDR3 spans 13 residues. CDR3: CSCRTGGHNEQFF. Written as DNA, the CDR3 is TGCAGCTGCAGGACAGGGGGCCACAATGAGCAGTTCTTC.

This clonotype was counted only a few times. The chain joins TRBV11-1 to TRBJ1-1, with D tentatively TRBD1 (6 bases). Per germline, CDR1 SGHAT and CDR2 FQDESV (reference sequence). The CDR3 is made up of 15 amino acids. Trimming removed 5 bases at V and 1 base at J, with 14 bases between. CDR3 loop: CASSRDRFPNTEAFF. CDR3 nucleotide sequence: TGTGCCAGCAGCCGAGACAGGTTCCCGAACACTGAAGCTTTCTTT.

V is TRBV15 and J is TRBJ2-7; possible D gene TRBD1, 5 bases. Trimming stripped 0 bases from V and 2 bases from J, with 8 bases between. The CDR3 is made up of 14 amino acids. CDR1 is LNHNV and CDR2 is YYDKDF in the germline V gene (reference sequence). The CDR3 nucleotides read TGTGCCACCAGCAGAGATTTAGGGGCCTACGAGCAGTACTTC. Protein product: CATSRDLGAYEQYF. Based on the CDR3 plus reference TRBV15 and TRBJ2-7, the full variable domain is DAMVIQNPRYQVTQFGKPVTLSCSQTLNHNVMYWYQQKSSQAPKLLFHYYDKDFNNEADTPDNFQSRRPNTSFCFLDIRSPGLGDTAMYLCATSRDLGAYEQYFGPGTRLTVT.

This clonotype has more than one count but fewer than ten. The chain uses TRBV5-1 and TRBJ2-3; 7 bases match TRBD1. Germline assignment: CDR1 SGHRS and CDR2 YFSETQ. This CDR3 spans 15 amino acids. Trimming took 2 bases from V and 0 from J; bases not matched to a gene: 3. The CDR3 DNA reads TGCGCCAGCAGCTTCACAGGGGATAGCACAGATACGCAGTATTTT. Translated, it gives CASSFTGDSTDTQYF.

The chain carries TRBV10-3 and TRBJ2-3, with 7 bases identical to TRBD2. Trimming cost V 4 bases and J 3 bases; bases outside gene matches: 7. Germline V gene data show CDR1 as ENHRY and CDR2 as SYGVKD. The CDR3 covers 15 residues. Here the CDR3 reads CAISGGSGWTDTQYF. The CDR3 DNA sequence: TGTGCCATCAGTGGGGGTAGCGGGTGGACAGATACGCAGTATTTT.

As for this clonotype: A read error may produce the germline difference seen at one junction end. The chain recombines TRBV10-3 with TRBJ2-5; 9 bases align to TRBD1. The length of the CDR3 is 15 residues. Germline CDR1 and CDR2: ENHRY and SYGVKD. The CDR3 protein is CAINDRGGGQETHYF. The CDR3 coding sequence is TGTGCCATCAACGACAGGGGGGGCGGACAAGAGACCCATTACTTC.

This clonotype was observed a few times. The chain recombines TRBV11-3 with TRBJ2-7; the D gene is possibly TRBD2 (6 bases). Trimming stripped 5 bases from V and 2 bases from J, with 13 bases between. The CDR3 spans 14 residues. CDR1 is SGHNT and CDR2 is YENEEA in the germline V gene. The CDR3 DNA sequence: TGTGCCAGCAGCCTAAGGGACTGGGCCTACGAGCAGTACTTC. It codes for CASSLRDWAYEQYF. The whole variable domain, filled in from reference TRBV11-3 and TRBJ2-7, reads EAGVVQSPRYKIIEKKQPVAFWCNPISGHNTLYWYLQNLGQGPELLIRYENEEAVDDSQLPKDRFSAERLKGVDSTLKIQPAELGDSAVYLCASSLRDWAYEQYFGPGTRLTVT.

The chain links TRBV5-1 to TRBJ2-3, with 9 bases matching TRBD2. The CDR3 loop spans 14 amino acids. Losses at the gene ends were 4 bases for V and 6 bases for J; bases not matched to a gene: 6. The germline V gene encodes CDR1 SGHRS and CDR2 YFSETQ. CDR3 coding DNA: TGCGCCAGCAGCACCTTAGCGGGGGAGGATACGCAGTATTTT. This codes for CASSTLAGEDTQYF. The whole variable domain, remainder taken from reference TRBV5-1 and TRBJ2-3, is KAGVTQTPRYLIKTRGQQVTLSCSPISGHRSVSWYQQTPGQGLQFLFEYFSETQRNKGNFPGRFSGRQFSNSRSEMNVSTLELGDSALYLCASSTLAGEDTQYFGPGTRLTVL.

The chain is built from TRBV6-2 or TRBV6-3 and TRBJ2-2, with D unclear. Germline V gene lookup returns CDR1 MNHEY and CDR2 SVGEGT. CDR3 length: 17 residues. Trimming removed 2 bases from V and 5 bases from J, with 18 bases in between. For the CDR3, the DNA is TGTGCCAGCAGTTACGGGGTCCTGGGAAGAGGAACCGGGGAGCTGTTTTTT. It is translated as CASSYGVLGRGTGELFF.

The chain couples TRBV7-8 to TRBJ1-6; TRBD1 might be the D (5 bases). CDR3 length: 15 residues. V lost 1 base and J lost 7, with 11 bases in between. Germline CDR1 reads SGHVS; CDR2 reads FQNEAQ. CDR3 protein: CASSLGAGSNSPLHF. Here the CDR3 DNA reads TGTGCCAGCAGCTTAGGGGCAGGGTCGAATTCACCCCTCCACTTT.

In this sample, this clonotype turned up a few times. This sequence joins TRBV5-1 and TRBJ2-3, with 9 bases identical to TRBD2. The V gene's germline CDR1 is SGHRS and CDR2 YFSETQ. The J segment lost 6 bases and the V segment lost 7 bases, leaving 6 bases of the junction unmatched. The CDR3 sequence is 13 residues long. CDR3 coding DNA: TGCGCCAGCTGGCAGCGGGGGGCGGATACGCAGTATTTT. It is translated as CASWQRGADTQYF.

The chain combines TRBV12-3 or TRBV12-4 with TRBJ1-6, with TRBD1 as a possible D gene (5 bases). The CDR3 totals 16 residues. Trimming removed 5 bases at V and 10 bases at J, with 21 bases between. The CDR3 bases are TGTGCCAGCAGTCCTTCCCTGAGCGGGGCGAGATCACCCCTCCACTTT. Protein product: CASSPSLSGARSPLHF.

The J gene is TRBJ2-5, the V gene TRBV7-2, with D unclear. Between the trimmed V and J ends, which lost 3 bases and 0 bases, there was a span of 8 bases. Germline V gives CDR1 SGHTA, CDR2 FQGNSA. The CDR3 contains 14 residues. CDR3 in amino acids: CASSFTANQETQYF. CDR3 nucleotide sequence: TGTGCCAGCAGCTTTACAGCCAACCAAGAGACCCAGTACTTC.

This sequence joins TRBV5-1 and TRBJ2-7, with D hard to call. Trimming took 6 bases from V and 6 from J, leaving 16 bases between them. CDR1 and CDR2 (germline): SGHRS, YFSETQ. This CDR3 spans 13 amino acids. CDR3 protein: CASTSMMGGEQYF. CDR3 coding DNA: TGCGCCAGCACCTCGATGATGGGCGGCGAGCAGTACTTC. The complete variable domain, with remaining parts taken from reference TRBV5-1 and TRBJ2-7, reads KAGVTQTPRYLIKTRGQQVTLSCSPISGHRSVSWYQQTPGQGLQFLFEYFSETQRNKGNFPGRFSGRQFSNSRSEMNVSTLELGDSALYLCASTSMMGGEQYFGPGTRLTVT.

This clonotype turned up a few times. This chain links TRBV9 with TRBJ1-2; TRBD1 matches at 7 bases. Germline lookup yields CDR1 SGDLS and CDR2 YYNGEE. The V segment lost 4 bases and the J segment 7 bases; nucleotides outside the gene matches: 7. This CDR3 has 13 residues. The CDR3 is CASSRSRGGGYTF. CDR3 nucleotide sequence: TGTGCCAGCAGCCGAAGCAGGGGGGGTGGCTACACCTTC.